Below, one T cell receptor beta chain is given with its context. Its specificity is unknown. This entry is derived from a study of T-cell memory formation after mild COVID-19. Study-level findings and limits: Contracting clones from day 15 to 85 showed balanced CD4/CD8; later expanders favored CD4+.

CDR3 length: 14 amino acids. Germline values: CDR1 MDHEN, CDR2 SYDVKM. Trimming cost V 6 bases and J 8 bases; bases outside gene matches: 8. TCRdb processed the 5' RACE reads anew with MiXCR; each CDR3 protein has one entry. The data show more than 300,000 distinct CDR3 sequences, around an eighth seen once. The clonotype was recovered from a man between 18 and 35 years old who had mild COVID-19 (a few samples of this study predate the infection). Cell type and time point are not known. The sequenced sample consisted of PBMCs or a T cell subset sorted from them (not recorded which). The rearrangement joins TRBV28 to TRBJ2-1; 9 nucleotides line up with TRBD2. CDR3 sequence: CASRAGGTLDEQFF. Written as DNA, the CDR3 is TGTGCCAGCAGGGCGGGGGGGACCCTCGATGAGCAGTTCTTC.